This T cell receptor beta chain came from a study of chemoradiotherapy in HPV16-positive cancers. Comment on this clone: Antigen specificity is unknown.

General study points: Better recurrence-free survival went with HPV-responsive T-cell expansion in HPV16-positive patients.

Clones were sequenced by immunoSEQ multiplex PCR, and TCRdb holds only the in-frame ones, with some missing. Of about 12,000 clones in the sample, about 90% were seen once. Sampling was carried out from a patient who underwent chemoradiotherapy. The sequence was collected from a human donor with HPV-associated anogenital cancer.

The CDR3 DNA reads TGTGCCAGTAGCCCGGGTGGTTACGAGCAGTACTTC. This encodes CASSPGGYEQYF. This rearrangement joins TRBV19 to TRBJ2-7; D unresolved. Trimming removed 6 bases from V and 4 bases from J, with 10 bases in between. Germline V gene data show CDR1 as LNHDA and CDR2 as SQIVND (reference sequence). CDR3 length: 12 amino acids.